This entry lists 6 T cell receptor beta chains sequenced from one sample in a study of blood T cells in healthy people across ages. It was with a sample-barcoded 5' primer and a J-beta primer mix that a second PCR of about 7 to 12 cycles was run. TCRdb re-called the 5' RACE reads with MiXCR, one entry per CDR3 protein. The sample has some 900,000 distinct CDR3 sequences; around 49% are singletons. Sequenced material: blood. These receptor sequences come from a young man in good health.

The chain recombines TRBV6-4 with TRBJ2-2; TRBD1 agrees at 7 bases. Looked up from germline, CDR1 is MRHNA and CDR2 is SNTAGT. V dropped 8 bases and J dropped 4; count of bases not matched to a gene: 7. This CDR3 spans 14 amino acids. The CDR3 here is CASSETGSTGELFF. In nucleotides, the CDR3 is TGTGCCAGCTCAGAGACAGGGTCCACCGGGGAGCTGTTTTTT.

V is TRBV12-3 or TRBV12-4 and J is TRBJ1-3; 8 bases map to TRBD1. This CDR3 contains 20 residues. The V and J ends lost 8 bases and 1 base, in that order; junction bases with no gene match: 22. Written as DNA, the CDR3 is TGTGCCAGCCCATCCCCGCGGACAGGGCAAGGTCTGGGATCTGGAAACACCATATATTTT. Its protein product is CASPSPRTGQGLGSGNTIYF.

The rearrangement links TRBV10-3 to TRBJ2-1, with TRBD2 identical over 8 bases. Germline V lookup: CDR1 ENHRY, CDR2 SYGVKD. Unmatched junction bases numbered 5, after V lost 5 bases and J lost 5 bases. The CDR3 is made up of 14 amino acids. Written as DNA, the CDR3 is TGTGCCATCAGTAAGGGACTAGAGGACAATGAGCAGTTCTTC. Amino acids: CAISKGLEDNEQFF.

The sample holds a few counts of this clonotype. V usage is TRBV2 and J usage is TRBJ2-7, with 8 bases that match TRBD1. V dropped 3 bases and J dropped 4; count of bases not matched to a gene: 8. The germline V gene has CDR1 SNHLY and CDR2 FYNNEI. The CDR3 is made up of 15 amino acids. CDR3 in amino acids: CASSDEGQGGYEQYF. The CDR3 region has the DNA TGTGCCAGCAGTGATGAAGGACAGGGTGGGTACGAGCAGTACTTC.

A word on this clonotype: A much larger clone lies one base from this, so it may be a read error. The chain is built from TRBV4-2 and TRBJ2-7; 7 nucleotides align to TRBD1. The CDR3 length is 16 residues. Per the germline V gene, CDR1 is LGHNA and CDR2 is YNFKEQ. The trim removed 0 bases at V and 7 bases at J, leaving 12 bases unmatched. CDR3 region: CASSQDQNRGHNEQYF. DNA for the CDR3: TGTGCCAGCAGCCAAGATCAGAACAGGGGACACAATGAGCAGTACTTC.

The chain has TRBV18 and TRBJ1-2; D might be TRBD1 (5 bases). Trimming shortened V by 6 bases and J by 10 bases, and 18 bases separated the two germline ends. The germline gives CDR1 KGHSH, CDR2 LQKENI. This CDR3 has 13 residues. The CDR3 nucleotides are TGTGCCAGCTCGCTCCGGGACGCCGATGACTACACCTTC. Protein: CASSLRDADDYTF.